The present T cell receptor beta chain was sequenced within a study of vaccination and CD4 T cells after COVID-19. About this clonotype itself: What it recognizes is unknown.

The Oncomine TCR Beta short-read assay was applied to DNA of cultured CD4+ T cells. TCRdb re-derived calls from the PCR reads in MiXCR, one entry per CDR3 protein. Among 15,000 or so distinct CDR3 sequences listed, 36% were seen once. The CDR3 runs to 13 residues. The germline V and J ends were trimmed by 5 bases and 10 bases, with 13 bases remaining between them. Germline CDR1 reads SGHTS; CDR2 reads YDEGEE. The treatment here: roughly nine-day PBMC culture with coronavirus spike peptide pools or control peptides (ViraFEST assay). After around 10 days of culture, CD4+ T cells were negatively selected.

The TCR originated in a human donor who received a COVID-19 vaccine. This sequence joins TRBV5-8 and TRBJ1-6, with D tentatively TRBD1 (5 bases). Sequencing was performed on CD4+ T cells from blood, cultured in vitro, taken before SARS-CoV-2 vaccination. CDR3 loop: CASRGLRPSPLHF. The CDR3 DNA reads as TGTGCCAGCAGGGGGCTTAGACCCTCACCCCTCCACTTT.